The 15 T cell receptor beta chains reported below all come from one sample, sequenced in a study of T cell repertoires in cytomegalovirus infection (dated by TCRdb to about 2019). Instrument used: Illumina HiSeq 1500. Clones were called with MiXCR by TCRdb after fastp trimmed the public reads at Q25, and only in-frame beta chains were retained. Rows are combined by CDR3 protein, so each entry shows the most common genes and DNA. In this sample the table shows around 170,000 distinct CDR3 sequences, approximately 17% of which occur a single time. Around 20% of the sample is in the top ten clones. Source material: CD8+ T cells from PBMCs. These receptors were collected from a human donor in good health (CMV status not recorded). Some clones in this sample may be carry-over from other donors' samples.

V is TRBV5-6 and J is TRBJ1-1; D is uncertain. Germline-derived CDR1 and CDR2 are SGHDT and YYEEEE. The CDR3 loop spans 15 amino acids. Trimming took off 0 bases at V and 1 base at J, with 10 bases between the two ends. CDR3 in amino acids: CASSLEVPRNTEAFF. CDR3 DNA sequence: TGTGCCAGCAGCTTGGAGGTCCCTAGGAACACTGAAGCTTTCTTT.

The CDR3 nucleotides are TGTGCCAGCAGTCCCCGGGGGGCAGGGACCGGGGAGCTGTTTTTT. Translating it yields CASSPRGAGTGELFF. The chain employs TRBV6-2 or TRBV6-3 and TRBJ2-2; D might be TRBD2 (7 bases). This CDR3 spans 15 amino acids. Trimming removed 5 bases from V and 5 bases from J, with 15 bases in between. Germline CDR1 and CDR2: MNHEY and SVGEGT.

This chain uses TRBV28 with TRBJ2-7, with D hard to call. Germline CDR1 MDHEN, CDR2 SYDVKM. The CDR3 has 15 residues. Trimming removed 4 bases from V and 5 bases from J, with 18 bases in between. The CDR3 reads CASSWADGHEHEQYF. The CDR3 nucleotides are TGTGCCAGCAGTTGGGCGGACGGCCATGAACACGAGCAGTACTTC.

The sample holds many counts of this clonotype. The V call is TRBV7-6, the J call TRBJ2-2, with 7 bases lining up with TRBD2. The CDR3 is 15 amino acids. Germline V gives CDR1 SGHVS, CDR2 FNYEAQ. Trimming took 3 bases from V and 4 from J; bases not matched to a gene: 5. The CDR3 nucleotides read TGTGCCAGCAGCTTCGTTGGGGAGGGCACCGGGGAGCTGTTTTTT. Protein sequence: CASSFVGEGTGELFF.

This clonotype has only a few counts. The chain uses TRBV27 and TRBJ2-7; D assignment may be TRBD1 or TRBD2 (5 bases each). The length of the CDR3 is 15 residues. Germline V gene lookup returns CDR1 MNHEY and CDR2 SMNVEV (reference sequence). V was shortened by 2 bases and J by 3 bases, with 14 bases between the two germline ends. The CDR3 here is CASSLNTGPGYEQYF. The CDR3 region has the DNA TGTGCCAGCAGTTTAAACACGGGACCCGGCTACGAGCAGTACTTC.

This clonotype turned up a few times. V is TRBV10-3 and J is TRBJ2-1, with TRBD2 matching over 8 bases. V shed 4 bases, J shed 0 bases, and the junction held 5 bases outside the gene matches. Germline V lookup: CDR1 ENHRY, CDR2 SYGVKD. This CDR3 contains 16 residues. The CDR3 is CAISGLAGPSYNEQFF. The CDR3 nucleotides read TGTGCCATCAGTGGTCTAGCGGGCCCCTCCTACAATGAGCAGTTCTTC.

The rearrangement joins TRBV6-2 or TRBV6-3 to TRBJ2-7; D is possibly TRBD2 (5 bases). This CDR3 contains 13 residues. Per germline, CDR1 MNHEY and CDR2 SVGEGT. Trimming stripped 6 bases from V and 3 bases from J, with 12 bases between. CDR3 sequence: CASSPGVDYEQYF. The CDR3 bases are TGTGCCAGCAGCCCCGGGGTCGACTACGAGCAGTACTTC.

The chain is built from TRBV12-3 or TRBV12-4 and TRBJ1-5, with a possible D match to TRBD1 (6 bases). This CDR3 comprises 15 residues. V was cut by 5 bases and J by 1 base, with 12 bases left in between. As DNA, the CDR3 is TGTGCCAGCAGTCCCACACAGGGAAGCAATCAGCCCCAGCATTTT. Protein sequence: CASSPTQGSNQPQHF.

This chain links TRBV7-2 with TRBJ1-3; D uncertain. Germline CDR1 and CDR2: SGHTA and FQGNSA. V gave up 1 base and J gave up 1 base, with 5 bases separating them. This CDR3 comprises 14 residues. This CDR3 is CASSLEVSGNTIYF. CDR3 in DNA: TGTGCCAGCAGCTTAGAGGTATCTGGAAACACCATATATTTT.

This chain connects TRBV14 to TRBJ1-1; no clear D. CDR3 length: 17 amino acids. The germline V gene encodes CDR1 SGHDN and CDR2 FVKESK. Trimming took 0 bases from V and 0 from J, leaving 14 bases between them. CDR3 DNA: TGTGCCAGCAGCCAAGAAGGGCAGATCAGGATGAACACTGAAGCTTTCTTT. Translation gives CASSQEGQIRMNTEAFF.

Here the CDR3 DNA reads TGTGCCAGCAGACCCTCCCAGAGGGGGTACGAGACCCAGTACTTC. It specifies CASRPSQRGYETQYF. The chain uses TRBV7-6 and TRBJ2-5; tentative D call: TRBD1 (6 bases). V lost 6 bases to trimming and J lost 5 bases, with 19 bases between them. The CDR3 contains 15 residues. Germline V gene data show CDR1 as SGHVS and CDR2 as FNYEAQ.

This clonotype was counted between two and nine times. This CDR3 reads CASSLEQVPTGELFF. The CDR3 DNA reads TGCGCCAGCAGCTTGGAACAGGTCCCCACCGGGGAGCTGTTTTTT. J is TRBJ2-2 and V is TRBV5-1, with D maybe TRBD1 (5 bases). The CDR3 has 15 amino acids. Germline values: CDR1 SGHRS, CDR2 YFSETQ. Deletions cut 0 bases from V and 4 bases from J, with 10 bases between.

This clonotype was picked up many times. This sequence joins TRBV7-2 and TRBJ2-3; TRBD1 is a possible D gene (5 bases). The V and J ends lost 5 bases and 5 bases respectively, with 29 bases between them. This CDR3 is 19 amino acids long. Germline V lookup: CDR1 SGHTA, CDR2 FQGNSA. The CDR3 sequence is CASSRTTGMENAILDTQYF. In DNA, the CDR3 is TGTGCCAGCAGCCGAACAACAGGAATGGAGAACGCCATCCTAGATACGCAGTATTTT.

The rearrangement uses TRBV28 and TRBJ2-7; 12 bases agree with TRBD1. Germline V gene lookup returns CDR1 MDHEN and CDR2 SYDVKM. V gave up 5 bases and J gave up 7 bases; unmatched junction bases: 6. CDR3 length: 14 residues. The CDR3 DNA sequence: TGTGCCAGCAGTGTGGGACAGGGGGCGCGAGAGCAGTACTTC. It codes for CASSVGQGAREQYF. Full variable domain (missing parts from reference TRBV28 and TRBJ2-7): DVKVTQSSRYLVKRTGEKVFLECVQDMDHENMFWYRQDPGLGLRLIYFSYDVKMKEKGDIPEGYSVSREKKERFSLILESASTNQTSMYLCASSVGQGAREQYFGPGTRLTVT.

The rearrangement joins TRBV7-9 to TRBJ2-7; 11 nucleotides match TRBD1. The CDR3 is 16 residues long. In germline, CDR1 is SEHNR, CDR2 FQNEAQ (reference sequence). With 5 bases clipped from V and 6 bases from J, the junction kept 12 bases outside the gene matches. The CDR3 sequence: CASSLPTGTGGFEQYF. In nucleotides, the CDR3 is TGTGCCAGCAGCCTACCTACCGGGACAGGGGGATTCGAGCAGTACTTC.